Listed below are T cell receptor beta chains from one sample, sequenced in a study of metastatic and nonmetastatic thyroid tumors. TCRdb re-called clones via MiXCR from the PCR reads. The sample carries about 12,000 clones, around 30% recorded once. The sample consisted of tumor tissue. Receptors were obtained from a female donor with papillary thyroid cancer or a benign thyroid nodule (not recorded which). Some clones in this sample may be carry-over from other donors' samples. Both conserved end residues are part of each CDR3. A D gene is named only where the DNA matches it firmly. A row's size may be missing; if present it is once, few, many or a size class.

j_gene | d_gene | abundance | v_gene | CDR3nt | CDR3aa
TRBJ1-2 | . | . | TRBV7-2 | TGTGCCAGCAGCTCGATAGGGGCTGGCTACACCTTC | CASSSIGAGYTF
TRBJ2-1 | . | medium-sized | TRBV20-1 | TGCAGTGCTAGAGATTTGACATTAGTAAAGAATGAGCAGTTCTTC | CSARDLTLVKNEQFF
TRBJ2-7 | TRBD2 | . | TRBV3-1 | TGTGCCAGCAGCCAAGATCCCCTGGGTTCTAGCGGGCCCTCCTACGAGCAGTACTTC | CASSQDPLGSSGPSYEQYF
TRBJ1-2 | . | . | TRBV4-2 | TGTGCCAGCAGCCAAGAACAGGACTATGGCTACACCTTC | CASSQEQDYGYTF
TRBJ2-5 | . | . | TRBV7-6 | TGTGCCAGCAGCGACGACTTGAGGGTGGAGACCAAGTACTTC | CASSDDLRVETKYF
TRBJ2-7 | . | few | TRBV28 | TGTGCCAGCAGTTTGTTAGGGACCACCTACGAGCAGTACTTC | CASSLLGTTYEQYF
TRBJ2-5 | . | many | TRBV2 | TGTGCCAGCAGGCGACAAGAGACCCAGTACTTC | CASRRQETQYF
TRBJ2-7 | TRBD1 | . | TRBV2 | TGTGCCAGCAGGAACAGGGGGCGCTTCCACGAGCAGTACTTC | CASRNRGRFHEQYF
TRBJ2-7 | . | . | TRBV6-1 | TGTGCCAGCAGTCTCGGACAGTCCCTCAGCGGTTACGAGCAGTACTTC | CASSLGQSLSGYEQYF
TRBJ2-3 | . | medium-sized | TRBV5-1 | TGCGCCAGCAGCTTAATGGGCGGGACTGCAGATACGCAGTATTTT | CASSLMGGTADTQYF
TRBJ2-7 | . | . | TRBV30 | TGTGCCTGGAGTGTCTTGCAGGGACCCTACGAGCAGTACTTC | CAWSVLQGPYEQYF